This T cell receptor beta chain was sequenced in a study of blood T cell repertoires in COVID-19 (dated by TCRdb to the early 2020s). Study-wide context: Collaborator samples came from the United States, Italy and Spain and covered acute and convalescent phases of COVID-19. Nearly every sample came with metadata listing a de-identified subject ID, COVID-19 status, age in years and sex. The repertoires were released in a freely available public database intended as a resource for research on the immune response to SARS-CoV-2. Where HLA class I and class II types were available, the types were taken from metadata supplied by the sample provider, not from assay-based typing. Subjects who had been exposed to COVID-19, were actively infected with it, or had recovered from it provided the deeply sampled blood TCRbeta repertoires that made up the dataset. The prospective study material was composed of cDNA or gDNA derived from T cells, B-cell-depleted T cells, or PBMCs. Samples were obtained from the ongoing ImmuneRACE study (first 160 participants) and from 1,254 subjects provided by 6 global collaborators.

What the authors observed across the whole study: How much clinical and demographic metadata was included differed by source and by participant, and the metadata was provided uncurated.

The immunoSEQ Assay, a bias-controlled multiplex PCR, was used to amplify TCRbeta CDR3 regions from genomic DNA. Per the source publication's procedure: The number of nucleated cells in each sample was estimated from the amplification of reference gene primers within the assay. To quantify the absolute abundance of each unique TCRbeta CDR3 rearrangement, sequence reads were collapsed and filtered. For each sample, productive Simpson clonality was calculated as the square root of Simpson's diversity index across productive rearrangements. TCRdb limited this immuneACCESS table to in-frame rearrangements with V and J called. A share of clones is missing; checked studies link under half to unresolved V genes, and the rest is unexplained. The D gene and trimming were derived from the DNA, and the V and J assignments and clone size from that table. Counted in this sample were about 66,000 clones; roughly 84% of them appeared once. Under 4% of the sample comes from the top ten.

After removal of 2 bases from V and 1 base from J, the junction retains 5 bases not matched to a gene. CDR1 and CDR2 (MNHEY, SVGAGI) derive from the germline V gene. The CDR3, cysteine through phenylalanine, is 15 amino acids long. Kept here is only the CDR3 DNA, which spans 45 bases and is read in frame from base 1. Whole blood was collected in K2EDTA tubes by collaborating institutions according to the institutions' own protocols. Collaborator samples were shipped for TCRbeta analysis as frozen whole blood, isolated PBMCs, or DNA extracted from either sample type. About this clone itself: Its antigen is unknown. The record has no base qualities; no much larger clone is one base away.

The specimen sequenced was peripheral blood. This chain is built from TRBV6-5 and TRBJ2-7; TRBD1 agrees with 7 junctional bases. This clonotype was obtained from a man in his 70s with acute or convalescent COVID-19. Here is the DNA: TGTGCCAGCAGTTACACTAGGGACAGATCCTACGAGCAGTACTTC. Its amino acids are CASSYTRDRSYEQYF.